The clone carrying this T cell receptor beta chain was counted only a few times. Its antigen remains unidentified. This entry belongs to a study of blood T cells in healthy people across ages. Regarding the study as a whole: Long-lived donors exceeded aged donors in naive CD4+ cells and diversity. Underestimates were what the diversity estimates from one million T cells were considered to be.

A second PCR of 7 to 11 cycles used a sample-barcoded 5' primer and a J-beta primer mix. MiXCR was run by TCRdb on the 5' RACE reads, yielding one entry per CDR3 protein. The sample yields 1.5 million to 2 million distinct CDR3 sequences, roughly 50% seen once. The CDR3 runs to 17 residues. Germline values: CDR1 MNHEY, CDR2 SMNVEV (reference sequence). Trimming removed 2 bases from V and 3 bases from J, with 20 bases in between. This chain links TRBV27 with TRBJ2-7, with D possibly called TRBD1 or TRBD2 (5 bases each). Sequencing was carried out using blood. The TCR sequence derives from a woman aged 35 to 49 in good health. The CDR3 region is CASSLGAGGGGRYEQYF. The CDR3 region has the DNA TGTGCCAGCAGTTTAGGGGCCGGCGGCGGAGGCCGCTACGAGCAGTACTTC.